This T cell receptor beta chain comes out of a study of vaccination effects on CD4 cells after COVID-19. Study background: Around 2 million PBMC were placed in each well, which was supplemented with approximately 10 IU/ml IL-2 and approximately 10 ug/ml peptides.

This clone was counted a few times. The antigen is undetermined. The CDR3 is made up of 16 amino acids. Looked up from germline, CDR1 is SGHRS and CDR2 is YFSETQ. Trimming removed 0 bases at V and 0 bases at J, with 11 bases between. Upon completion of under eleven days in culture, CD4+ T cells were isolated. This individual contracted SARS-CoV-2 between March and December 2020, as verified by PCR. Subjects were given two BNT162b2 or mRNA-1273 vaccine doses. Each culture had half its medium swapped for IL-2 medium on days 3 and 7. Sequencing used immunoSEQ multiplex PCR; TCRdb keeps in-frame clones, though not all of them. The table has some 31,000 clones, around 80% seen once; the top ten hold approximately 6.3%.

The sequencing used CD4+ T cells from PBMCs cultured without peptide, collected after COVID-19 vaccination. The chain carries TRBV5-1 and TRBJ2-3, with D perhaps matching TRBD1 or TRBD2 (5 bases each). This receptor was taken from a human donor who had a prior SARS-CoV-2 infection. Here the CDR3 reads CASSLGGTRSTDTQYF. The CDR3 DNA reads TGCGCCAGCAGCTTGGGGGGGACGAGAAGCACAGATACGCAGTATTTT.